These 14 T cell receptor beta chains were all obtained from the same sample, sequenced in a study of PD-1 blockade in classical Hodgkin lymphoma. Method: immunoSEQ multiplex PCR; TCRdb's copy keeps in-frame clones and lacks some. The sample has tens of thousands of clones, 70% seen once. Every patient relapsed after autologous stem cell transplantation, and brentuximab vedotin exposure varied. The sequencing here drew on peripheral blood mononuclear cells (PBMCs), taken before the second cycle of nivolumab. Receptors originate from a human donor with classical Hodgkin lymphoma.

The gene calls are TRBV6-5 and TRBJ1-5, with D uncertain. V dropped 2 bases and J dropped 4 bases, with 6 bases sitting between them. This CDR3 has 13 residues. CDR1 and CDR2 from the germline V gene are MNHEY and SVGAGI. The CDR3 here is CASSYAANQPQHF. In DNA form, the CDR3 reads TGTGCCAGCAGTTACGCGGCAAATCAGCCCCAGCATTTT.

The chain employs TRBV5-4 and TRBJ2-7; D unclear. Germline V gene sequence: CDR1 SGHNT, CDR2 YYREEE (reference sequence). Deletions cut 0 bases from V and 2 bases from J, with 18 bases between. The CDR3 is 17 residues long. The CDR3 sequence: CASSLELSGYGTYEQYF. CDR3 DNA: TGTGCCAGCAGCTTGGAATTATCCGGATATGGCACCTACGAGCAGTACTTC.

The V call is TRBV4-2, the J call TRBJ1-1, with no clear D. Per the germline V gene, CDR1 is LGHNA and CDR2 is YNFKEQ. The CDR3 length is 13 residues. V lost 5 bases and J lost 3, with 10 bases in between. CDR3 sequence reads: CASSYQADTEAFF. The CDR3 nucleotides are TGTGCCAGCAGCTATCAGGCGGACACTGAAGCTTTCTTT.

This clone has a handful of counts. The chain couples TRBV9 to TRBJ1-1; 7 bases agree with TRBD1. With 3 bases clipped from V and 1 base from J, the junction kept 6 bases outside the gene matches. CDR3 length: 15 residues. In germline, CDR1 is SGDLS, CDR2 YYNGEE. CDR3 sequence reads: CASSARTGGNTEAFF. CDR3 in DNA: TGTGCCAGCAGCGCGCGGACAGGAGGGAACACTGAAGCTTTCTTT.

The chain combines TRBV28 with TRBJ2-7; 7 nucleotides align to TRBD1. This CDR3 contains 15 residues. J lost 5 bases, V lost 6 bases, and 13 bases had no gene match. CDR1 and CDR2 from the germline V gene are MDHEN and SYDVKM. CDR3 in DNA: TGTGCCAGCAGGAAACAGGGGAGCATGTTCAACGAGCAGTACTTC. This encodes CASRKQGSMFNEQYF.

This rearrangement joins TRBV10-3 to TRBJ2-6, with D possibly being TRBD2 (5 bases). Trimming took off 7 bases at V and 0 bases at J, with 16 bases between the two ends. The CDR3 sequence is 17 residues long. CDR1 is ENHRY, CDR2 SYGVKD, per germline. The CDR3 bases are TGTGCCATCATGGGAGTGGACGCACACTCTGGGGCCAACGTCCTGACTTTC. Translation gives CAIMGVDAHSGANVLTF.

The V and J genes are TRBV5-6 and TRBJ1-3; D uncertain. CDR3 length: 17 amino acids. From germline, CDR1 is SGHDT and CDR2 YYEEEE. Trimming cost V 1 base and J 0 bases, with 14 bases left between them. The CDR3 here is CASSLLRLPSSGNTIYF. The CDR3 DNA reads as TGTGCCAGCAGCTTGTTGAGACTTCCGTCCTCTGGAAACACCATATATTTT.

The J gene is TRBJ2-2, the V gene TRBV7-9, with TRBD1 matching over 10 bases. Trimming at V came to 6 bases and at J to 3 bases, leaving 1 base not matched to a gene. Germline V gives CDR1 SEHNR, CDR2 FQNEAQ (reference sequence). The CDR3 covers 14 residues. The CDR3 loop is CASRTGGDTGELFF. CDR3 sequence (DNA): TGTGCCAGCAGGACAGGGGGCGACACCGGGGAGCTGTTTTTT.

This clone was seen only once. This chain joins TRBV6-5 and TRBJ1-1, with D unresolved. This CDR3 is built from 13 residues. Trimming cost V 3 bases and J 3 bases, with 8 bases left between them. In germline, CDR1 is MNHEY, CDR2 SVGAGI. CDR3: CASSYGFDTEAFF. The CDR3 bases are TGTGCCAGCAGTTATGGGTTTGACACTGAAGCTTTCTTT.

The chain joins TRBV7-6 to TRBJ2-5; 11 bases align to TRBD2. Germline-derived CDR1 and CDR2 are SGHVS and FNYEAQ. The CDR3 contains 15 residues. After removal of 1 base from V and 4 bases from J, the junction contained 2 bases not matched to a gene. The CDR3 sequence: CASSLGLAGGETQYF. CDR3 sequence (DNA): TGTGCCAGCAGCTTAGGCCTAGCGGGAGGAGAGACCCAGTACTTC.

This chain uses TRBV28 with TRBJ2-4, with TRBD1 matching 9 bases. Germline lookup yields CDR1 MDHEN and CDR2 SYDVKM. This CDR3 has 14 residues. V shed 4 bases and J 9 bases; nucleotides not matched to a gene: 7. This chain's CDR3 is CASSWGGTGSIQYF. The DNA for the CDR3 is TGTGCCAGCAGTTGGGGCGGGACAGGGTCCATTCAGTACTTC.

CDR3 sequence: CATSLGIMGADTQYF. CDR3 coding DNA: TGTGCCACCTCACTCGGGATTATGGGAGCAGATACGCAGTATTTT. The chain has TRBV15 and TRBJ2-3; weak D call: TRBD2 (5 bases). V gave up 8 bases and J gave up 4 bases, with 19 bases separating them. The CDR3 is 15 amino acids. Germline loops: CDR1 LNHNV, CDR2 YYDKDF (reference sequence).

V is TRBV5-5 and J is TRBJ2-2; D may be TRBD2 (5 bases). This CDR3 region has 18 residues. The V and J ends lost 0 bases and 0 bases respectively, with 15 bases between them. CDR1 is SGHKS and CDR2 is YYEKEE in the germline V gene (reference sequence). The chain's CDR3 is CASSLVLRLASNTGELFF. CDR3 coding DNA: TGTGCCAGCAGCTTGGTCCTTCGGCTAGCCTCGAACACCGGGGAGCTGTTTTTT.

CDR3 protein: CASSLPLSYEQYF. The CDR3 DNA reads TGTGCCAGCAGCTTACCCCTCTCCTACGAGCAGTACTTC. This chain links TRBV5-6 with TRBJ2-7; no firm D call. Germline lookup yields CDR1 SGHDT and CDR2 YYEEEE. The CDR3 sequence is 13 residues long. Trimming took 2 bases from V and 0 from J, leaving 6 bases between them.